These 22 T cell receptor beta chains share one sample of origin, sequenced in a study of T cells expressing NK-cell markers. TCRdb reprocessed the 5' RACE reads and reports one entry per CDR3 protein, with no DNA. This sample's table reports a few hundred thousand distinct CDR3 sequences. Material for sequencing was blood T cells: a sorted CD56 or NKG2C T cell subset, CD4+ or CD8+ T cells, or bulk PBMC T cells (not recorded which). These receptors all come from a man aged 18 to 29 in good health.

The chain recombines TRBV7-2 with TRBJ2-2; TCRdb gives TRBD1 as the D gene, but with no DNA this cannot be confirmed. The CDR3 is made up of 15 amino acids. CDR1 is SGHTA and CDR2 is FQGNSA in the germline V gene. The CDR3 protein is CASSLFRDGTGELFF.

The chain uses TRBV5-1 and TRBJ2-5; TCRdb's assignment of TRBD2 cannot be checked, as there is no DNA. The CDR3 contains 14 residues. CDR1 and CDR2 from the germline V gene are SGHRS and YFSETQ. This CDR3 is CASSLGRAEKTQYF.

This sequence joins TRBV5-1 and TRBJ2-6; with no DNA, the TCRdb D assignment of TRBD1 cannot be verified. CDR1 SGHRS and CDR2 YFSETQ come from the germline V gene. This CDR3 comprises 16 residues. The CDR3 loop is CASSPTGGSGANVLTF.

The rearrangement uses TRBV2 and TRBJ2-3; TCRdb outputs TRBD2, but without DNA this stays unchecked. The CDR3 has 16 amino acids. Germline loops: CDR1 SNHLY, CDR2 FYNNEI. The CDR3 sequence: CASITGTSVRTDTQYF.

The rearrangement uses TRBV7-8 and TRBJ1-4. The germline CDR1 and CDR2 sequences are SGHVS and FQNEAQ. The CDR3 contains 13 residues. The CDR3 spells CATSRGLNEKLFF.

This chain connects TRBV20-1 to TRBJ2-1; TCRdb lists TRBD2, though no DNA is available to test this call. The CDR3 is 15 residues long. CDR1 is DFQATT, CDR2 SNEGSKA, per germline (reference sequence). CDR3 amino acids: CSAHNRLAGYNEQFF.

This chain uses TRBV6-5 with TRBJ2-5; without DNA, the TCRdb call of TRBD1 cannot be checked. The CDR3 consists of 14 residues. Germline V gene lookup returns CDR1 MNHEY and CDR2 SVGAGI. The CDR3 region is CASSYQGGPETQYF.

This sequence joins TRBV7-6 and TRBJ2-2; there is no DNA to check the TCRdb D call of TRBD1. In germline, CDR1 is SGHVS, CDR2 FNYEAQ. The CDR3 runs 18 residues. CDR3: CASSLEPRRDSSAGELFF.

The CDR3 loop reads CASSLDPSATNTGELFF. J is TRBJ2-2 and V is TRBV12-3 or TRBV12-4; TCRdb returns TRBD2, unconfirmable since there is no DNA. This CDR3 is built from 17 residues.

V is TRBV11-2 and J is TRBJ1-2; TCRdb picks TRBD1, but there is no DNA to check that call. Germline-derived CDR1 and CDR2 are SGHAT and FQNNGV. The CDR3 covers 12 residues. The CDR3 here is CASSPGQGGYTF.

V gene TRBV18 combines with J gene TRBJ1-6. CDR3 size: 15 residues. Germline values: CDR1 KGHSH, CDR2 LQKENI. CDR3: CASSWDGRYNSPLHF.

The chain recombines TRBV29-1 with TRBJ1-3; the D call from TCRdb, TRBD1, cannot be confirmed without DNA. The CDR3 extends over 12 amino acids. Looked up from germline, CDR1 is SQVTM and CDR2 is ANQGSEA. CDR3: CSVGGGGNTIYF. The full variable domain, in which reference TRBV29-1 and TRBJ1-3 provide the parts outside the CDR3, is SAVISQKPSRDICQRGTSLTIQCQVDSQVTMMFWYRQQPGQSLTLIATANQGSEATYESGFVIDKFPISRPNLTFSTLTVSNMSPEDSSIYLCSVGGGGNTIYFGEGSWLTVV.

CDR3: CASSPGDREDTQYF. This chain links TRBV5-1 with TRBJ2-3; the TCRdb D gene call, TRBD1, has no DNA to confirm it. Per the germline V gene, CDR1 is SGHRS and CDR2 is YFSETQ. This CDR3 has 14 amino acids.

The CDR3 loop is CASRKRGTGDSNQPQHF. The chain has TRBV6-1 and TRBJ1-5; the TRBD1 assignment by TCRdb is unverifiable without DNA. The CDR3 spans 17 residues. The germline CDR1 and CDR2 sequences are MNHNS and SASEGT.

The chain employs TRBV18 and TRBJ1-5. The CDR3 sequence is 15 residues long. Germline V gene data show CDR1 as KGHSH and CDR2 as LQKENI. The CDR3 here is CASSPQRGVNQPQHF. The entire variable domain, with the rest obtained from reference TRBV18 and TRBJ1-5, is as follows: NAGVMQNPRHLVRRRGQEARLRCSPMKGHSHVYWYRQLPEEGLKFMVYLQKENIIDESGMPKERFSAEFPKEGPSILRIQQVVRGDSAAYFCASSPQRGVNQPQHFGDGTRLSIL.

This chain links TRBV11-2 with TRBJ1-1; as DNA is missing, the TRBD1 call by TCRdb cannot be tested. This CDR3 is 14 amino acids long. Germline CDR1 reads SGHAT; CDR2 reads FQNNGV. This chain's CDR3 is CASSPTGTGTEAFF.

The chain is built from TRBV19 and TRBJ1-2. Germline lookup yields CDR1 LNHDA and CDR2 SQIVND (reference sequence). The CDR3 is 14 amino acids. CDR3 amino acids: CASFGRVLHYGYTF.

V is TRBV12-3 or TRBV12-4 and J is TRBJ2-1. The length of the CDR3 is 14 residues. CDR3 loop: CASSRTRGYNEQFF.

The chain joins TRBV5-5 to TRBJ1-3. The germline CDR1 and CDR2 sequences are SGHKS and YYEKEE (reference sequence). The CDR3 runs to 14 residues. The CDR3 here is CASSFRGVGNTIYF. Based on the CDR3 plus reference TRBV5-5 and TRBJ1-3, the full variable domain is DAGVTQSPTHLIKTRGQQVTLRCSPISGHKSVSWYQQVLGQGPQFIFQYYEKEERGRGNFPDRFSARQFPNYSSELNVNALLLGDSALYLCASSFRGVGNTIYFGEGSWLTVV.

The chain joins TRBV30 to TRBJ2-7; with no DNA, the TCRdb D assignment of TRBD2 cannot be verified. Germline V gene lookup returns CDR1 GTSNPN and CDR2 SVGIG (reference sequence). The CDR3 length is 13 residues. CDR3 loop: CAWRYGRDYEQYF.

CDR3 sequence reads: CASSPKRSWNEQFF. The chain combines TRBV28 with TRBJ2-1. Germline assignment: CDR1 MDHEN and CDR2 SYDVKM. The CDR3 is made up of 14 amino acids.

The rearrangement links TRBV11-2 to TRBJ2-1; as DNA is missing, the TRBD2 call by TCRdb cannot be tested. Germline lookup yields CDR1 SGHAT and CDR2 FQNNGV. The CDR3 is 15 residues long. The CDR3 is CASSDSGRATGEQFF.